This passage covers 15 T cell receptor beta chains from one sample sequenced in a study of blood T cell repertoires in COVID-19. Method: immunoSEQ multiplex PCR; TCRdb's copy keeps in-frame clones and lacks some. The profile shows approximately 81,000 clones, roughly four fifths of them singletons. Sequences were obtained from peripheral blood. Receptors were obtained from a human donor in a cohort sampled during active COVID-19.

This clone is a singleton in its sample. The chain carries TRBV29-1 and TRBJ1-2; 8 bases line up with TRBD1. J lost 6 bases, V lost 6 bases, and 6 bases had no gene match. The CDR3 has 12 residues. The germline V gene has CDR1 SQVTM and CDR2 ANQGSEA. The CDR3 DNA sequence: TGCAGCGTGAAACCAGGGGGCGATGGCTACACCTTC. This codes for CSVKPGGDGYTF.

The chain has TRBV5-5 and TRBJ1-2; 9 nucleotides agree with TRBD1. With V trimmed by 4 bases and J by 5 bases, 6 bases remained unmatched. CDR1 is SGHKS, CDR2 YYEKEE, per germline (reference sequence). The CDR3 runs 14 residues. The CDR3 bases are TGTGCCAGCAGCGAATCCGGGACAGGGTATGGCTACACCTTC. This encodes CASSESGTGYGYTF.

V usage is TRBV4-2 and J usage is TRBJ1-2; D might be TRBD1 (6 bases). CDR3 length: 16 amino acids. Trimming cost V 0 bases and J 4 bases, with 15 bases left between them. Germline assignment: CDR1 LGHNA and CDR2 YNFKEQ. CDR3 sequence: CASSQDRTGLSYGYTF. The CDR3, as DNA: TGTGCCAGCAGCCAAGATCGTACAGGGTTGAGCTATGGCTACACCTTC.

V usage is TRBV6-5 and J usage is TRBJ2-5, with TRBD2 as a possible D gene (6 bases). Trimming took 7 bases from V and 4 from J, leaving 13 bases between them. Germline CDR1 reads MNHEY; CDR2 reads SVGAGI. The CDR3 is 13 residues long. CDR3 coding DNA: TGTGCCAGCAAAGGGGCGGGGAGAGAGACCCAGTACTTC. Protein: CASKGAGRETQYF.

The chain couples TRBV5-1 to TRBJ1-2; 9 nucleotides agree with TRBD1. V trimming: 4 bases; J trimming: 7 bases; junction bases outside the gene matches: 11. The V gene's germline CDR1 is SGHRS and CDR2 YFSETQ. This CDR3 is built from 15 residues. The CDR3 coding sequence is TGCGCCAGCAGCCCGCGGGCGGGACAGGGCAGTGGCTACACCTTC. This codes for CASSPRAGQGSGYTF. Drawing the rest from reference TRBV5-1 and TRBJ1-2, the complete variable domain is KAGVTQTPRYLIKTRGQQVTLSCSPISGHRSVSWYQQTPGQGLQFLFEYFSETQRNKGNFPGRFSGRQFSNSRSEMNVSTLELGDSALYLCASSPRAGQGSGYTFGSGTRLTVV.

The gene calls are TRBV2 and TRBJ1-2, with a tentative D call TRBD1 (6 bases). Germline lookup yields CDR1 SNHLY and CDR2 FYNNEI. The germline V and J ends were trimmed by 4 bases and 3 bases, with 30 bases remaining between them. CDR3 length: 20 residues. The CDR3 reads CASSVRTTGPQQGEDYGYTF. CDR3 coding DNA: TGTGCCAGCAGTGTCCGCACGACGGGCCCCCAACAGGGTGAGGACTATGGCTACACCTTC.

J is TRBJ2-1 and V is TRBV6-5; 7 nucleotides match TRBD2. V shed 10 bases, J shed 2 bases, and the junction held 8 bases outside the gene matches. The CDR3 is 14 amino acids. Germline assignment: CDR1 MNHEY and CDR2 SVGAGI. CDR3 nucleotide sequence: TGTGCCACAAGAGCGGGGCCGCCCTACAATGAGCAGTTCTTC. This sequence encodes CATRAGPPYNEQFF.

V gene TRBV7-2 combines with J gene TRBJ2-3; TRBD1 agrees at 7 bases. Germline lookup yields CDR1 SGHTA and CDR2 FQGNSA. The CDR3 runs 14 residues. Unmatched junction bases numbered 3, after V lost 5 bases and J lost 1 base. For the CDR3, the DNA is TGTGCCAGCAGCAGGGACAGCCGCACAGATACGCAGTATTTT. Its protein is CASSRDSRTDTQYF.

A single count supports this clone. The chain is built from TRBV2 and TRBJ1-1; a weak D match, TRBD1 (5 bases). Germline V lookup: CDR1 SNHLY, CDR2 FYNNEI. There are 13 residues in the CDR3. With 9 bases removed from V and 0 bases from J, the gap between germline ends came to 11 bases. In nucleotides, the CDR3 is TGTGCCAGGAGCTCGGACATGAACACTGAAGCTTTCTTT. Translated: CARSSDMNTEAFF.

The rearrangement links TRBV19 to TRBJ1-2; TRBD1 aligns across 7 bases. V shed 7 bases and J 5 bases; nucleotides not matched to a gene: 7. This CDR3 is built from 13 residues. Per the germline V gene, CDR1 is LNHDA and CDR2 is SQIVND (reference sequence). The CDR3: CASIGDRLYGYTF. The CDR3 DNA reads TGTGCCAGTATCGGGGACAGATTATATGGCTACACCTTC.

The count of this clone is one. The V and J genes are TRBV18 and TRBJ2-4, with 7 positions matching TRBD1. Germline CDR1 and CDR2: KGHSH and LQKENI. This CDR3 contains 15 residues. J gave up 2 bases and V 5 bases, and 6 bases lay outside the gene matches. The CDR3 region has the DNA TGTGCCAGCTCAGAGACAGGGACCACCAAAAACATTCAGTACTTC. This sequence encodes CASSETGTTKNIQYF.

This chain joins TRBV5-1 and TRBJ1-5; unclear D gene. From germline, CDR1 is SGHRS and CDR2 YFSETQ. CDR3 length equals 13 residues. V shed 1 base and J shed 5 bases, with 7 bases lying between them. The CDR3 region is CASSLTSDQPQHF. The CDR3 coding sequence is TGCGCCAGCAGCTTGACGTCGGATCAGCCCCAGCATTTT.

The chain combines TRBV5-1 with TRBJ1-1; 12 bases map to TRBD1. Germline V lookup: CDR1 SGHRS, CDR2 YFSETQ. Trimming took 4 bases from V and 10 from J; bases not matched to a gene: 11. There are 15 residues in the CDR3. CDR3 nucleotide sequence: TGCGCCAGCAGCCCCACCGGGACAGGGGGCTTTGTAGCTTTCTTT. Translated: CASSPTGTGGFVAFF.

The chain employs TRBV27 and TRBJ1-2; D unresolved. Trimming removed 2 bases from V and 7 bases from J, with 14 bases in between. This CDR3 comprises 14 residues. Looked up from germline, CDR1 is MNHEY and CDR2 is SMNVEV (reference sequence). The CDR3 DNA sequence: TGTGCCAGCAGTTTACAGCGAAAGAGCCCTGGCTACACCTTC. Translated, it gives CASSLQRKSPGYTF.

The chain recombines TRBV3-1 (or the pseudogene TRBV3-2) with TRBJ2-7, with 11 bases identical to TRBD2. With V trimmed by 1 base and J by 6 bases, 8 bases remained unmatched. The CDR3 has 16 residues. Looked up from germline, CDR1 is LGHDT and CDR2 is YNNKEL (reference sequence). CDR3 nucleotides: TGTGCCAGCAGCCAAGTCCGGCTAGCGGGGGGCGCCGAGCAGTACTTC. Translated: CASSQVRLAGGAEQYF.